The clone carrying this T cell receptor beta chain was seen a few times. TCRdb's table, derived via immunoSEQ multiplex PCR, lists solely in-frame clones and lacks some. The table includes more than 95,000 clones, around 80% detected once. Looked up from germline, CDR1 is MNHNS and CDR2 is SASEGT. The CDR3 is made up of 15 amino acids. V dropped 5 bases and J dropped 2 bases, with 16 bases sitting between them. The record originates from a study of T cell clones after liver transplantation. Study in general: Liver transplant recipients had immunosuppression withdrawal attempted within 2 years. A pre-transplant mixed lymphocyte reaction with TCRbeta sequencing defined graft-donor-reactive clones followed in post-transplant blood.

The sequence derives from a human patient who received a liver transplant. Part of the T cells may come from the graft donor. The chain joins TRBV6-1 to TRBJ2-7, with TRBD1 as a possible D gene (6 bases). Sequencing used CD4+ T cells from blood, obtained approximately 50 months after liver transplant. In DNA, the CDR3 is TGTGCCAGCAGTTTCTTCCCGGGACAAGCCTACGAGCAGTACTTC. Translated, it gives CASSFFPGQAYEQYF.